This record concerns one TCR beta chain sequence. Its antigen is unknown. The repertoire was sequenced with immunoSEQ multiplex PCR; TCRdb's copy has only in-frame clones and lacks some. The sample yields about 1 million clones, about 76% seen once. The sample belongs to a study of shared clonotypes between healthy human individuals. Regarding the study as a whole: Clonotypes not shared had lower generation probabilities than those common to all four donors. Between a handful of donors, naive CD4 clonotypes were shared at a level of approximately 5%.

Donors included only healthy HIV-negative adults lacking recent acute infections or vaccinations. The trim removed 6 bases at V and 8 bases at J, leaving 12 bases unmatched. The CDR3 covers 14 residues. Germline values: CDR1 MNHNS, CDR2 SASEGT. The sequence was collected from a man aged 18 to 29 in good health. The chain joins TRBV6-1 to TRBJ1-2; 7 bases agree with TRBD1. Specimen: memory CD4+ T cells sorted from blood. Described subset: CD45RA-negative fraction. The CDR3 loop reads CASRGLKRGQGYTF. The CDR3 DNA sequence: TGTGCCAGCAGGGGTTTAAAAAGGGGGCAAGGCTACACCTTC.